These 25 T cell receptor beta chains were sequenced from one sample in a study of control samples from healthy donors and cancer patients. The method was immunoSEQ multiplex PCR; TCRdb's version includes in-frame clones alone and lacks a portion of them. The profile covers some 140,000 clones, with approximately 92% appearing a single time and about 11% taken by the ten largest. The sequencing sample was made of blood. These receptors all come from a man under 40 in good health.

The V gene is TRBV7-9, the J gene TRBJ2-5; a weak D match, TRBD2 (6 bases). The CDR3 runs to 16 residues. The V gene's germline CDR1 is SEHNR and CDR2 FQNEAQ (reference sequence). V was trimmed by 1 base and J by 5 bases, leaving 17 bases between them. CDR3 bases: TGTGCCAGCAGCTTAGACGGGACTCAAGGTTGGGAGACCCAGTACTTC. It yields the protein CASSLDGTQGWETQYF.

The CDR3 nucleotides are TGCGCCAGCAGCTTGGCGGCTAGCGGAGGGAACACCGGGGAGCTGTTTTTT. Amino acid sequence: CASSLAASGGNTGELFF. V is TRBV5-1 and J is TRBJ2-2, with 7 positions matching TRBD2. This CDR3 comprises 17 residues. The V gene's germline CDR1 is SGHRS and CDR2 YFSETQ. V lost 0 bases and J lost 1; bases outside the gene matches: 6.

This chain uses TRBV7-2 with TRBJ1-4, with 7 bases aligning to TRBD1. Germline CDR1 SGHTA, CDR2 FQGNSA. Trimming removed 5 bases from V and 7 bases from J; junction bases left unmatched: 10. The CDR3 covers 15 residues. CDR3 DNA: TGTGCCAGCAGCCCCGACAGGGTCCGGGGTGAAAAACTGTTTTTT. It encodes CASSPDRVRGEKLFF.

The chain carries TRBV15 and TRBJ2-7, with 11 positions matching TRBD1. Germline-derived CDR1 and CDR2 are LNHNV and YYDKDF (reference sequence). This CDR3 spans 14 amino acids. The trim removed 3 bases at V and 6 bases at J, leaving 4 bases unmatched. The CDR3 here is CATSRSGTGGEQYF. The DNA for the CDR3 is TGTGCCACCAGCAGGTCAGGGACAGGGGGCGAGCAGTACTTC. Full variable domain (remainder filled in from reference TRBV15 and TRBJ2-7): DAMVIQNPRYQVTQFGKPVTLSCSQTLNHNVMYWYQQKSSQAPKLLFHYYDKDFNNEADTPDNFQSRRPNTSFCFLDIRSPGLGDTAMYLCATSRSGTGGEQYFGPGTRLTVT.

J is TRBJ1-1 and V is TRBV6-5; 8 bases line up with TRBD1. The CDR3 has 12 residues. CDR1 is MNHEY and CDR2 is SVGAGI in the germline V gene. With 5 bases clipped from V and 11 bases from J, the junction kept 7 bases outside the gene matches. CDR3 nucleotide sequence: TGTGCCAGCAGTCCCAGGGGGCGGAATGCTTTCTTT. Translating it yields CASSPRGRNAFF.

The rearrangement uses TRBV12-5 and TRBJ1-1; D ambiguous. The germline V gene encodes CDR1 LGHNT and CDR2 FRNRAP. V was pared by 3 bases and J by 11 bases, with 16 bases between. The CDR3 totals 13 residues. The CDR3 bases are TGTGCTAGTGGTTTAACCCCCGACCGATGGGCTTTCTTT. Translating gives CASGLTPDRWAFF.

The rearrangement links TRBV9 to TRBJ1-3; D is uncertain. The CDR3 contains 17 residues. Germline lookup yields CDR1 SGDLS and CDR2 YYNGEE. Trimming took 4 bases from V and 0 from J, leaving 17 bases between them. CDR3 coding DNA: TGTGCCAGCAGCTCGTCCGGCACGGAGCGCTCTGGAAACACCATATATTTT. Its translation is CASSSSGTERSGNTIYF.

The V and J genes are TRBV5-4 and TRBJ2-3; TRBD2 matches at 7 bases. Trimming took 4 bases from V and 7 from J; bases not matched to a gene: 12. The CDR3 runs to 15 residues. Germline V lookup: CDR1 SGHNT, CDR2 YYREEE (reference sequence). The CDR3 protein is CASSPGGSGTYTQYF. As DNA, the CDR3 is TGTGCCAGCAGCCCTGGCGGAAGCGGGACTTATACGCAGTATTTT.

The V and J genes are TRBV9 and TRBJ2-5; maybe TRBD2 (5 bases). Between the trimmed V and J ends, which lost 3 bases and 4 bases, there was a span of 13 bases. The CDR3 has 14 amino acids. Germline lookup yields CDR1 SGDLS and CDR2 YYNGEE. CDR3 sequence reads: CASSARGGSETQYF. CDR3 bases: TGTGCCAGCAGCGCCCGTGGAGGATCAGAGACCCAGTACTTC.

V gene TRBV18 combines with J gene TRBJ1-4; D is unclear. The length of the CDR3 is 17 residues. The germline CDR1 and CDR2 sequences are KGHSH and LQKENI. V shed 2 bases and J shed 3 bases, with 16 bases lying between them. Here the CDR3 reads CASSPFKSDRPNEKLFF. The CDR3 bases are TGTGCCAGCTCACCATTTAAATCCGACCGCCCTAATGAAAAACTGTTTTTT.

This clone appeared once. The gene calls are TRBV28 and TRBJ2-1, with D maybe TRBD1 (6 bases). The CDR3 has 16 amino acids. V was pared by 2 bases and J by 4 bases, with 15 bases between. Germline-derived CDR1 and CDR2 are MDHEN and SYDVKM. The CDR3 spells CASSLRTEKKYNEQFF. The CDR3 DNA reads TGTGCCAGCAGTTTACGGACAGAAAAAAAATACAATGAGCAGTTCTTC.

This chain links TRBV6-6 with TRBJ1-3; the D gene is possibly TRBD1 (5 bases). The V gene lost 6 bases and the J gene lost 3 bases, with 15 bases spanning the gap. The CDR3 runs to 15 residues. Per the germline V gene, CDR1 is MNHNY and CDR2 is SVGAGI (reference sequence). CDR3 coding DNA: TGTGCCAGCAGCACCGCTTTTAGGGGTGGAAACACCATATATTTT. This encodes CASSTAFRGGNTIYF.

CDR3 in amino acids: CASSLTGDEKLFF. DNA for the CDR3: TGTGCCAGCAGCTTGACAGGGGATGAAAAACTGTTTTTT. V is TRBV7-9 and J is TRBJ1-4; 8 nucleotides line up with TRBD1. Germline V gene sequence: CDR1 SEHNR, CDR2 FQNEAQ (reference sequence). V shed 3 bases and J 6 bases; nucleotides not matched to a gene: 0. The CDR3 has 13 residues.

V usage is TRBV7-9 and J usage is TRBJ2-5, with TRBD2 matching 15 bases. Germline values: CDR1 SEHNR, CDR2 FQNEAQ (reference sequence). V shed 1 base, J shed 10 bases, and the junction held 7 bases outside the gene matches. The CDR3 has 16 residues. The CDR3 loop is CASSLDQGLAGGNQYF. The CDR3 DNA sequence: TGTGCCAGCAGCTTAGATCAGGGACTAGCGGGAGGTAACCAGTACTTC.

This sequence joins TRBV6-1 and TRBJ2-2, with 7 bases identical to TRBD2. Germline CDR1 and CDR2: MNHNS and SASEGT. The CDR3 is 15 residues long. J gave up 5 bases and V 3 bases, and 6 bases lay outside the gene matches. CDR3 protein: CASSERRGGTGELFF. In nucleotides, the CDR3 is TGTGCCAGCAGTGAGAGAAGGGGAGGGACCGGGGAGCTGTTTTTT.

The chain is built from TRBV27 and TRBJ1-6, with D tentatively TRBD1 (5 bases). The V and J ends lost 5 bases and 4 bases respectively, with 12 bases between them. The germline CDR1 and CDR2 sequences are MNHEY and SMNVEV (reference sequence). CDR3 length equals 15 residues. Here the CDR3 DNA reads TGTGCCAGCAGTCCCGGGGGGGGTTATAATTCACCCCTCCACTTT. Its protein is CASSPGGGYNSPLHF.

The chain has TRBV5-1 and TRBJ2-3, with 7 nucleotides matching TRBD1. The CDR3 runs to 14 residues. In germline, CDR1 is SGHRS, CDR2 YFSETQ. The V segment lost 4 bases and the J segment 0 bases; nucleotides outside the gene matches: 2. The CDR3 nucleotides are TGCGCCAGCAGCGTGGGACAGAGCACAGATACGCAGTATTTT. Translation: CASSVGQSTDTQYF.

This chain uses TRBV6-2 or TRBV6-3 with TRBJ2-1, with D hard to call. The CDR3 has 11 amino acids. Germline CDR1 is MNHEY and CDR2 is SVGEGT. V was cut by 5 bases and J by 5 bases, with 4 bases left in between. The chain's CDR3 is CASSPNNEQFF. The CDR3 DNA is TGTGCCAGCAGTCCGAACAATGAGCAGTTCTTC.

The chain has TRBV10-3 and TRBJ2-2; 13 bases match TRBD2. The CDR3 consists of 19 residues. Germline trimming cut 6 bases from V and 0 bases from J; bases unmatched to any gene: 10. Germline V gene data show CDR1 as ENHRY and CDR2 as SYGVKD. CDR3: CAIRGETGLAGTNTGELFF. CDR3 in DNA: TGTGCCATCAGAGGGGAAACGGGACTAGCGGGAACGAACACCGGGGAGCTGTTTTTT.

CDR3 DNA: TGTGCCAGCAGGGAAGGGGGCTACAATGAGCAGTTCTTC. This sequence encodes CASREGGYNEQFF. V and J are TRBV28 and TRBJ2-1; maybe TRBD1 (6 bases). V lost 6 bases and J 3 bases, leaving 9 bases between the germline ends. The CDR3 has 13 residues. Germline V gene sequence: CDR1 MDHEN, CDR2 SYDVKM.

This sequence joins TRBV7-2 and TRBJ1-2, with 8 bases aligning to TRBD1. The germline V gene has CDR1 SGHTA and CDR2 FQGNSA. This CDR3 comprises 13 residues. J lost 7 bases, V lost 4 bases, and 5 bases had no gene match. The DNA of the CDR3 is TGTGCCAGCAGCTGGGACAGGCAATTTGGCTACACCTTC. It specifies CASSWDRQFGYTF.

The gene calls are TRBV7-2 and TRBJ2-2, with 7 bases identical to TRBD1. The CDR3 loop spans 18 amino acids. The J segment lost 0 bases and the V segment lost 4 bases, leaving 11 bases of the junction unmatched. CDR1 and CDR2 (germline): SGHTA, FQGNSA. CDR3 sequence (DNA): TGTGCCAGCAGCTGGCGAATTAGGGGACAGTCGAACACCGGGGAGCTGTTTTTT. Amino acid sequence: CASSWRIRGQSNTGELFF.

V is TRBV28 and J is TRBJ1-1; maybe TRBD1 (5 bases). The CDR3 is 15 amino acids. The V gene lost 5 bases and the J gene lost 5 bases, with 18 bases spanning the gap. From germline, CDR1 is MDHEN and CDR2 SYDVKM. CDR3 loop: CASSSFGGGKTEAFF. CDR3 coding DNA: TGTGCCAGCAGTAGTTTCGGGGGGGGAAAAACTGAAGCTTTCTTT.

In its sample, this clone was seen once. The rearrangement links TRBV7-8 to TRBJ2-7, with D perhaps given as TRBD1 or TRBD2 (6 bases each). This CDR3 contains 15 residues. The V end was cut by 4 bases, the J end by 4 bases, with 17 bases between. Germline CDR1 and CDR2: SGHVS and FQNEAQ. CDR3 in amino acids: CASSSLGGATYEQYF. The CDR3 coding sequence is TGTGCCAGCAGCTCCCTCGGGGGCGCAACGTACGAGCAGTACTTC.

This chain connects TRBV9 to TRBJ2-1; D gene ambiguous. V lost 0 bases, J lost 9 bases, and 13 bases lay in between. The CDR3 runs to 14 residues. CDR1 is SGDLS and CDR2 is YYNGEE in the germline V gene. The CDR3 protein is CASSVGAGSLEQFF. DNA of the CDR3: TGTGCCAGCAGCGTAGGAGCCGGATCTCTTGAGCAGTTCTTC.